Below are 24 T cell receptor beta chains sequenced from a single sample in a study of T cell repertoires in aging, cancer and after chemotherapy. TCR beta rearrangements were amplified from peripheral blood genomic DNA. A mixed TRB-A/B primer pool amplified rearranged TRB by multiplex touch-down PCR. Via MiXCR, TCRdb re-called the multiplex PCR reads, giving one row per CDR3 protein. The table records 9,500 or so distinct CDR3 sequences, less than 25% of them present only once. The source material was blood. These receptors all stem from a human donor in good health.

The chain couples TRBV5-4 to TRBJ2-5, with 14 positions matching TRBD2. V shed 5 bases and J 3 bases; nucleotides not matched to a gene: 3. The CDR3 has 15 amino acids. Germline V CDR1 and CDR2: SGHNT, YYREEE (reference sequence). The chain's CDR3 is CASRAGLAGEETQYF. CDR3 sequence (DNA): TGTGCCAGCAGGGCGGGACTAGCGGGAGAAGAGACCCAGTACTTC.

J is TRBJ2-5 and V is TRBV20-1; 7 positions agree with TRBD1. Trimming at V came to 6 bases and at J to 2 bases, leaving 9 bases not matched to a gene. Germline CDR1 and CDR2: DFQATT and SNEGSKA (reference sequence). The length of the CDR3 is 14 residues. This chain's CDR3 is CSARTGEPQETQYF. CDR3 DNA: TGCAGTGCCAGAACAGGGGAACCTCAAGAGACCCAGTACTTC.

By share of the sample, this clonotype is medium-sized (0.01 to 0.1%). The chain links TRBV6-5 to TRBJ1-3; D possibly corresponds to TRBD1 (5 bases). The CDR3 is made up of 15 amino acids. CDR1 and CDR2 from the germline V gene are MNHEY and SVGAGI. V was shortened by 5 bases and J by 0 bases, with 11 bases between the two germline ends. As DNA, the CDR3 is TGTGCCAGCAGTCAGACAGCCTCCTCTGGAAACACCATATATTTT. Translated: CASSQTASSGNTIYF.

This clonotype was seen only a few times. The chain links TRBV5-6 to TRBJ2-5; tentative D call: TRBD2 (7 bases). CDR1 is SGHDT and CDR2 is YYEEEE in the germline V gene. V lost 5 bases and J lost 1, with 15 bases in between. The CDR3 contains 15 residues. The CDR3 loop reads CASSDGGGTQETQYF. The CDR3 DNA sequence: TGTGCCAGCAGTGATGGGGGGGGCACCCAAGAGACCCAGTACTTC.

This clonotype was observed a handful of times. This sequence joins TRBV7-2 and TRBJ2-3; 7 bases align to TRBD2. Germline loops: CDR1 SGHTA, CDR2 FQGNSA. There are 18 residues in the CDR3. Trimming removed 3 bases from V and 5 bases from J; junction bases left unmatched: 17. The CDR3: CASSFVGRYGRLEDTQYF. Here the CDR3 DNA reads TGTGCCAGCAGCTTCGTTGGAAGGTACGGGAGGCTGGAAGATACGCAGTATTTT.

By frequency in the sample, this clonotype is medium-sized. The chain carries TRBV19 and TRBJ1-1; D uncertain. This CDR3 is built from 14 residues. Germline-derived CDR1 and CDR2 are LNHDA and SQIVND (reference sequence). V dropped 7 bases and J dropped 0 bases, with 12 bases sitting between them. CDR3 nucleotide sequence: TGTGCCAGTACCACAATGGACGTGAACACTGAAGCTTTCTTT. Translating it yields CASTTMDVNTEAFF.

By share, this clonotype ranks as medium-sized. This chain links TRBV5-4 with TRBJ2-7; TRBD2 matches at 12 bases. The CDR3 runs 15 residues. CDR1 is SGHNT and CDR2 is YYREEE in the germline V gene (reference sequence). The V gene end was trimmed by 0 bases and the J gene end by 3 bases; junction bases not matched to a gene: 1. DNA for the CDR3: TGTGCCAGCAGCTTGGGACTAGCGGGGGACTACGAGCAGTACTTC. As protein: CASSLGLAGDYEQYF.

V gene TRBV6-5 combines with J gene TRBJ1-2, with D possibly being TRBD1 (5 bases). Germline CDR1 reads MNHEY; CDR2 reads SVGAGI. V dropped 6 bases and J dropped 7 bases, with 27 bases sitting between them. The CDR3 is 17 residues long. Here the CDR3 reads CASSPGTSGSKERGYTF. The CDR3 bases are TGTGCCAGCAGCCCCGGGACTAGCGGGAGTAAGGAGCGTGGCTACACCTTC.

In its sample, this clonotype is medium-sized. The DNA for the CDR3 is TGTGCCAGCAGGACAGGACTCGAGACCGCATCCTACGAGCAGTACTTC. Translated: CASRTGLETASYEQYF. The V and J genes are TRBV6-1 and TRBJ2-7, with a tentative D call TRBD1 (6 bases). The germline V gene encodes CDR1 MNHNS and CDR2 SASEGT. The CDR3 has 16 residues. V was shortened by 6 bases and J by 1 base, with 19 bases between the two germline ends.

Notes on this clonotype: Since a much larger clone is just one base distant, this may be a read error. The gene calls are TRBV27 and TRBJ1-2; D unresolved. There are 16 residues in the CDR3. V lost 1 base and J 0 bases, leaving 12 bases between the germline ends. Germline CDR1 reads MNHEY; CDR2 reads SMNVEV (reference sequence). The CDR3 sequence is CASSLLLGVANYGYTF. The CDR3, as DNA: TGTGCCAGCAGTTTATTATTGGGAGTTGCTAACTATGGCTACACCTTC.

CDR3 region: CASTLRLGRYNEQFF. DNA for the CDR3: TGTGCCAGCACCTTAAGGCTAGGTCGATACAATGAGCAGTTCTTC. V gene TRBV27 combines with J gene TRBJ2-1; no firm D call. Germline V gene sequence: CDR1 MNHEY, CDR2 SMNVEV (reference sequence). The ends were cut back, 7 bases at V and 4 bases at J, with 17 bases in the middle. The CDR3 spans 15 residues.

This clonotype is medium-sized within its sample. The gene calls are TRBV6-2 or TRBV6-3 and TRBJ1-5; D is possibly TRBD1 (6 bases). The CDR3 spans 14 residues. Trimming took off 5 bases at V and 7 bases at J, with 15 bases between the two ends. The germline CDR1 and CDR2 sequences are MNHEY and SVGEGT. DNA of the CDR3: TGTGCCAGCAGTAATTCGGCAGGGGTACAGCCCCAGCATTTT. Protein sequence: CASSNSAGVQPQHF.

This clonotype was picked up a small number of times. This rearrangement joins TRBV28 to TRBJ1-1; D perhaps matches TRBD1 (6 bases). CDR1 MDHEN and CDR2 SYDVKM come from the germline V gene. CDR3 length: 15 residues. Trimming shortened V by 6 bases and J by 1 base, and 15 bases separated the two germline ends. Here the CDR3 reads CASRPPRTANTEAFF. The CDR3 nucleotides read TGTGCCAGCAGGCCCCCCCGGACAGCGAACACTGAAGCTTTCTTT.

This clonotype has more than one count but fewer than ten. The rearrangement links TRBV13 to TRBJ1-4; a possible D gene is TRBD1 (5 bases). The germline V gene encodes CDR1 PRHDT and CDR2 FYEKMQ (reference sequence). This CDR3 contains 17 residues. Deletions cut 4 bases from V and 8 bases from J, with 23 bases between. CDR3 DNA sequence: TGTGCCAGCAGCTCCCGGCAAAATGGGGGGTCCCGAGAAAAACTGTTTTTT. Translating gives CASSSRQNGGSREKLFF.

This clonotype is judged medium-sized. The genes are TRBV29-1 and TRBJ2-5; D is uncertain. Germline lookup yields CDR1 SQVTM and CDR2 ANQGSEA. This CDR3 spans 12 amino acids. Between the trimmed V and J ends, which lost 0 bases and 8 bases, there was a span of 10 bases. CDR3 bases: TGCAGCGTTGAAGATGGGGTTGCAACCCAGTACTTC. As protein: CSVEDGVATQYF.

This clonotype appeared a few times. The J gene is TRBJ2-2, the V gene TRBV10-3; TRBD2 matches 9 bases. The CDR3 runs to 16 residues. Trimming cost V 0 bases and J 7 bases; bases outside gene matches: 6. The V gene's germline CDR1 is ENHRY and CDR2 SYGVKD. The CDR3 region has the DNA TGTGCCATCAGTGAGTCAAGACGCGGGAGGGACGGGGAGCTGTTTTTT. This encodes CAISESRRGRDGELFF.

This sequence joins TRBV7-9 and TRBJ2-3, with TRBD2 matching 8 bases. Germline V gene lookup returns CDR1 SEHNR and CDR2 FQNEAQ (reference sequence). J lost 2 bases, V lost 1 base, and 5 bases had no gene match. The CDR3 is 16 amino acids. The CDR3 DNA sequence: TGTGCCAGCAGCTTAGGACCCGGGAGGGACACAGATACGCAGTATTTT. It translates to CASSLGPGRDTDTQYF. Drawing the rest from reference TRBV7-9 and TRBJ2-3, the complete variable domain is DTGVSQNPRHKITKRGQNVTFRCDPISEHNRLYWYRQTLGQGPEFLTYFQNEAQLEKSRLLSDRFSAERPKGSFSTLEIQRTEQGDSAMYLCASSLGPGRDTDTQYFGPGTRLTVL.

A note on this clonotype: Germline and junction disagree at one end, which may indicate a read error. The rearrangement links TRBV27 to TRBJ2-2; perhaps TRBD2 as D (5 bases). The CDR3 has 11 amino acids. Per germline, CDR1 MNHEY and CDR2 SMNVEV (reference sequence). CDR3 sequence: CASSGAGELIF. The DNA of the CDR3 is TGTGCCAGCAGCGGTGCCGGGGAGCTGATTTTT.

This clonotype was detected only a few times. V gene TRBV20-1 combines with J gene TRBJ2-1, with D perhaps matching TRBD2 (5 bases). V lost 6 bases and J 0 bases, leaving 12 bases between the germline ends. This CDR3 comprises 14 residues. Germline V gene lookup returns CDR1 DFQATT and CDR2 SNEGSKA (reference sequence). The CDR3 is CSAGDGSSYNEQFF. In nucleotides, the CDR3 is TGCAGTGCGGGTGATGGGAGCTCCTACAATGAGCAGTTCTTC.

The CDR3 bases are TGCGCCAGCAGCTACAGGGGAGGGGACAATGAGCAGTTCTTC. It translates to CASSYRGGDNEQFF. The rearrangement links TRBV5-1 to TRBJ2-1, with D perhaps being TRBD1 or TRBD2 (7 bases each). Trimming took 3 bases from V and 5 from J, leaving 12 bases between them. Germline assignment: CDR1 SGHRS and CDR2 YFSETQ. This CDR3 spans 14 amino acids.

Relative to its sample, this clonotype is medium-sized. V is TRBV19 and J is TRBJ1-4; D may be TRBD1 (5 bases). Trimming pared 7 bases from V and 6 bases from J, leaving 12 bases between. This CDR3 is 13 amino acids long. Germline V gene lookup returns CDR1 LNHDA and CDR2 SQIVND (reference sequence). DNA for the CDR3: TGTGCCAGTACACCAGGGTGGCATGAAAAACTGTTTTTT. Its protein product is CASTPGWHEKLFF.

The V call is TRBV11-3, the J call TRBJ1-6; 7 nucleotides agree with TRBD1. V lost 5 bases, J lost 7 bases, and 11 bases stayed unmatched. The CDR3 is 16 amino acids. Germline V gives CDR1 SGHNT, CDR2 YENEEA. The CDR3 protein is CASSRGGRDSNSPLHF. In nucleotides, the CDR3 is TGTGCCAGCAGCCGGGGAGGTAGGGACAGCAATTCACCCCTCCACTTT.

In this sample, this clonotype is medium-sized. V and J are TRBV10-3 and TRBJ1-2; 7 bases line up with TRBD1. V trimming: 2 bases; J trimming: 3 bases; junction bases outside the gene matches: 0. The germline V gene encodes CDR1 ENHRY and CDR2 SYGVKD. This CDR3 contains 13 residues. This CDR3 is CAISEGTDYGYTF. CDR3 nucleotides: TGTGCCATCAGTGAGGGGACAGACTATGGCTACACCTTC.

The V and J genes are TRBV19 and TRBJ1-1; 7 bases agree with TRBD1. Losses at the gene ends were 10 bases for V and 5 bases for J; bases not matched to a gene: 10. Germline assignment: CDR1 LNHDA and CDR2 SQIVND (reference sequence). The CDR3 has 13 residues. The CDR3 reads CATRKQGWTEAFF. CDR3 nucleotide sequence: TGTGCCACCCGGAAACAGGGGTGGACTGAAGCTTTCTTT.